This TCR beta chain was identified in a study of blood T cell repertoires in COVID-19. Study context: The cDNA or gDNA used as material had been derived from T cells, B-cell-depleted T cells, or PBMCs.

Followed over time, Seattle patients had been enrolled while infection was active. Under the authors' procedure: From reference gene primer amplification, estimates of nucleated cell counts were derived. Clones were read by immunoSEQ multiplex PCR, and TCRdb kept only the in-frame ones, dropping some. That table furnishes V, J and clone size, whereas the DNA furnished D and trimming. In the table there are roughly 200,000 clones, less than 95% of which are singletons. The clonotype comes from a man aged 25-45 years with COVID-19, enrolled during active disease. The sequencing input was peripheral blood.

The CDR3: CASLAGPYNEQFF. CDR3 bases: TGTGCCAGCCTAGCGGGACCGTACAATGAGCAGTTCTTC. The chain combines TRBV2 with TRBJ2-1, with 9 bases aligning to TRBD2. Germline V CDR1 and CDR2: SNHLY, FYNNEI. The length of the CDR3 is 13 residues. The V segment lost 8 bases and the J segment 4 bases; nucleotides outside the gene matches: 3.